The 17 T cell receptor beta chains below come from one sample, sequenced in a study of blood T cell repertoires in COVID-19. The assay was immunoSEQ multiplex PCR, and TCRdb's table has in-frame clones only and misses some. The data hold roughly 140,000 clones, with 84% observed a single time. The material sequenced was peripheral blood. All receptors derive from a woman aged 50 to 60 in a cohort sampled during active or convalescent COVID-19.

The sample holds one count of this clone. V is TRBV4-2 and J is TRBJ1-6; D gene ambiguous. The V gene lost 1 base and the J gene lost 0 bases, with 7 bases spanning the gap. CDR1 is LGHNA and CDR2 is YNFKEQ in the germline V gene. There are 16 residues in the CDR3. CDR3 sequence reads: CASSQGADSYNSPLHF. The DNA of the CDR3 is TGTGCCAGCAGCCAAGGGGCAGACTCCTATAATTCACCCCTCCACTTT.

The chain links TRBV5-1 to TRBJ2-5, with D perhaps TRBD2 (6 bases). Germline CDR1 and CDR2: SGHRS and YFSETQ. V was shortened by 0 bases and J by 3 bases, with 6 bases between the two germline ends. The CDR3 is made up of 13 amino acids. The CDR3 nucleotides are TGCGCCAGCAGCTTGGCTAGCGAAGAGACCCAGTACTTC. Residues: CASSLASEETQYF.

V is TRBV9 and J is TRBJ2-1, with 11 nucleotides matching TRBD1. Trimming cost V 4 bases and J 9 bases; bases outside gene matches: 15. Germline CDR1 is SGDLS and CDR2 is YYNGEE. The CDR3 consists of 17 residues. The chain's CDR3 is CASSFSGGTGGRGEQFF. CDR3 nucleotides: TGTGCCAGCAGCTTTAGTGGAGGGACAGGGGGAAGGGGTGAGCAGTTCTTC.

V usage is TRBV3-1 (or the pseudogene TRBV3-2) and J usage is TRBJ2-4; tentatively, D is TRBD2 (5 bases). Trimming removed 1 base from V and 2 bases from J, with 6 bases in between. The V gene's germline CDR1 is LGHDT and CDR2 YNNKEL (reference sequence). The length of the CDR3 is 14 residues. The CDR3, as DNA: TGTGCCAGCAGCCAAGGGAGGACCAAAAACATTCAGTACTTC. It translates to CASSQGRTKNIQYF.

The chain is built from TRBV24-1 and TRBJ2-1, with D unclear. V gave up 0 bases and J gave up 6 bases, with 5 bases separating them. The germline CDR1 and CDR2 sequences are KGHDR and SFDVKD. The CDR3 has 13 residues. This CDR3 is CATSDLLSNEQFF. The CDR3 DNA is TGTGCCACCAGTGATTTGCTGAGCAATGAGCAGTTCTTC.

The V call is TRBV27, the J call TRBJ1-1, with a weak D call TRBD1 (5 bases). The V end was cut by 8 bases, the J end by 1 base, with 17 bases between. This CDR3 has 15 amino acids. From germline, CDR1 is MNHEY and CDR2 SMNVEV (reference sequence). The CDR3 DNA reads TGTGCCAGCGGATCCGCGGGGGGTTCGAACACTGAAGCTTTCTTT. It translates to CASGSAGGSNTEAFF.

The CDR3 DNA reads as TGTGCCAGCTCACCAGGGCAAGCTCCCGGGGAGCTGTTTTTT. It codes for CASSPGQAPGELFF. The rearrangement links TRBV18 to TRBJ2-2; no firm D call. CDR3 length: 14 amino acids. Trimming took off 2 bases at V and 6 bases at J, with 10 bases between the two ends. Per germline, CDR1 KGHSH and CDR2 LQKENI.

This clone has only one observation. The chain recombines TRBV7-2 with TRBJ2-3; TRBD2 agrees at 7 bases. The CDR3 length is 17 residues. The germline gives CDR1 SGHTA, CDR2 FQGNSA. J lost 6 bases, V lost 0 bases, and 12 bases had no gene match. The DNA for the CDR3 is TGTGCCAGCAGCTTAGCGGATGGGAGAGGAGCGGGGGATACGCAGTATTTT. It codes for CASSLADGRGAGDTQYF.

This clone is a singleton in its sample. The chain uses TRBV6-4 and TRBJ2-7, with D tentatively TRBD1 (6 bases). V lost 2 bases and J lost 2, with 40 bases in between. Germline V gene lookup returns CDR1 MRHNA and CDR2 SNTAGT. The CDR3 runs to 24 residues. This CDR3 is CASSDVRKEESHAIPGQGTYEQYF. The CDR3 DNA is TGTGCCAGCAGTGACGTCAGGAAAGAGGAAAGCCACGCCATCCCGGGCCAGGGGACCTACGAGCAGTACTTC.

The genes are TRBV29-1 and TRBJ1-3, with D tentatively TRBD1 (6 bases). Germline CDR1 is SQVTM and CDR2 is ANQGSEA. The CDR3 contains 13 residues. Trimming took off 7 bases at V and 1 base at J, with 11 bases between the two ends. The CDR3, as DNA: TGCAGCGGGTCAGGGGATTCTGGAAACACCATATATTTT. It yields the protein CSGSGDSGNTIYF.

This clone was recorded only once. The rearrangement joins TRBV30 to TRBJ2-7, with D tentatively TRBD1 (5 bases). Germline V gene data show CDR1 as GTSNPN and CDR2 as SVGIG (reference sequence). CDR3 size: 15 residues. Between the trimmed V and J ends, which lost 1 base and 0 bases, there was a span of 13 bases. DNA of the CDR3: TGTGCCTGGAGTGACAGCCAGGGCCTCTCCTACGAGCAGTACTTC. Translation gives CAWSDSQGLSYEQYF.

V usage is TRBV7-6 and J usage is TRBJ2-2; 9 nucleotides align to TRBD1. Germline CDR1 reads SGHVS; CDR2 reads FNYEAQ. This CDR3 has 15 residues. The trim removed 4 bases at V and 3 bases at J, leaving 3 bases unmatched. CDR3 sequence: CASSWGDRDTGELFF. CDR3 nucleotide sequence: TGTGCCAGCAGCTGGGGGGACAGGGACACCGGGGAGCTGTTTTTT.

The chain uses TRBV6-1 and TRBJ2-7, with 9 bases that match TRBD2. Germline assignment: CDR1 MNHNS and CDR2 SASEGT. V shed 4 bases, J shed 1 base, and the junction held 8 bases outside the gene matches. The CDR3 loop spans 16 amino acids. CDR3 residues: CASSARLAVSSYEQYF. CDR3 coding DNA: TGTGCCAGCAGTGCAAGACTAGCGGTGTCGTCCTACGAGCAGTACTTC.

The chain combines TRBV18 with TRBJ2-5, with D maybe TRBD1 (5 bases). This CDR3 contains 15 residues. The germline gives CDR1 KGHSH, CDR2 LQKENI. V was cut by 2 bases and J by 5 bases, with 15 bases left in between. The CDR3 here is CASSPIRQGGETQYF. In nucleotides, the CDR3 is TGTGCCAGCTCACCAATCCGGCAGGGTGGGGAGACCCAGTACTTC.

The V and J genes are TRBV7-6 and TRBJ2-7; 11 bases map to TRBD2. Losses at the gene ends were 5 bases for V and 0 bases for J; bases not matched to a gene: 3. The CDR3 totals 15 residues. Germline CDR1 reads SGHVS; CDR2 reads FNYEAQ. The CDR3 loop reads CASSTSGGGSYEQYF. The CDR3 nucleotides are TGTGCCAGCAGCACTAGCGGGGGTGGCTCCTACGAGCAGTACTTC.

The gene calls are TRBV6-2 or TRBV6-3 and TRBJ2-1; unclear D gene. Germline CDR1 is MNHEY and CDR2 is SVGEGT. There are 15 residues in the CDR3. V lost 6 bases and J lost 4, with 16 bases in between. CDR3 bases: TGTGCCAGCAGGCCTTCTAGTACTACTTACAATGAGCAGTTCTTC. It translates to CASRPSSTTYNEQFF.

DNA of the CDR3: TGTGCCAGCAGACCGGCGGGAACTCATACGCAGTATTTT. This encodes CASRPAGTHTQYF. The V call is TRBV12-3 or TRBV12-4, the J call TRBJ2-3, with D tentatively TRBD2 (6 bases). V was pared by 6 bases and J by 7 bases, with 14 bases between. This CDR3 contains 13 residues.